The 29 T cell receptor beta chains listed next were all sequenced from one sample in a study of OX40 agonist ivuxolimab in advanced cancers. The method was immunoSEQ multiplex PCR; TCRdb's version includes in-frame clones alone and lacks a portion of them. Of 51,000 or so clones listed, roughly nine tenths are singletons. This specimen was CD4+ or CD8+ T cells sorted from blood, taken in a trial of the OX40 agonist ivuxolimab. These receptors all stem from an adult with an advanced solid tumor such as melanoma, head and neck, liver or kidney cancer.

The chain joins TRBV6-6 to TRBJ1-2; D remains unclear. Germline V gene sequence: CDR1 MNHNY, CDR2 SVGAGI (reference sequence). The CDR3 spans 16 residues. Between the trimmed V and J ends, which lost 2 bases and 0 bases, there was a span of 13 bases. DNA of the CDR3: TGTGCCAGCAGTTACCCGTGGACTCTTTCTAACTATGGCTACACCTTC. Protein: CASSYPWTLSNYGYTF.

This clone was picked up one time. The V call is TRBV29-1, the J call TRBJ2-3; 7 bases map to TRBD2. In germline, CDR1 is SQVTM, CDR2 ANQGSEA. This CDR3 contains 15 residues. The trim removed 2 bases at V and 6 bases at J, leaving 11 bases unmatched. CDR3 in amino acids: CSVEWVRLAVDTQYF. The CDR3 nucleotides are TGCAGCGTTGAATGGGTTAGGCTAGCGGTCGATACGCAGTATTTT.

The chain carries TRBV10-3 and TRBJ2-3, with 10 bases that match TRBD1. The CDR3 is made up of 17 amino acids. Germline values: CDR1 ENHRY, CDR2 SYGVKD. The J segment lost 2 bases and the V segment lost 3 bases, leaving 8 bases of the junction unmatched. The CDR3 sequence: CAISDVDRGRDTDTQYF. Written as DNA, the CDR3 is TGTGCCATCAGTGACGTTGACAGGGGGCGCGACACAGATACGCAGTATTTT.

V usage is TRBV5-6 and J usage is TRBJ1-1, with TRBD1 identical over 9 bases. The CDR3 totals 14 residues. After removal of 5 bases from V and 5 bases from J, the junction contained 7 bases not matched to a gene. CDR1 is SGHDT and CDR2 is YYEEEE in the germline V gene. The CDR3 nucleotides are TGTGCCAGCAGGCCAGGGACAGGGCTAACTGAAGCTTTCTTT. Protein sequence: CASRPGTGLTEAFF.

The rearrangement links TRBV4-1 to TRBJ2-6; D is ambiguous. Per germline, CDR1 MGHRA and CDR2 YSYEKL. Deletions cut 1 base from V and 3 bases from J, with 4 bases between. CDR3 length equals 14 residues. CDR3 sequence reads: CASSQGDGANVLTF. The CDR3 DNA follows: TGCGCCAGCAGCCAAGGTGATGGGGCCAACGTCCTGACTTTC.

The V and J genes are TRBV7-7 and TRBJ2-5; TRBD2 might be the D (6 bases). V was shortened by 6 bases and J by 5 bases, with 16 bases between the two germline ends. This CDR3 contains 14 residues. The V gene's germline CDR1 is SSHAT and CDR2 FNYEAQ (reference sequence). The chain's CDR3 is CASSHRLGGETQYF. CDR3 DNA: TGTGCCAGCAGTCATCGACTTGGGGGGGAGACCCAGTACTTC.

The chain carries TRBV30 and TRBJ1-2; TRBD1 might be the D (6 bases). The CDR3 runs to 13 residues. V lost 1 base and J 4 bases, leaving 10 bases between the germline ends. Germline V gives CDR1 GTSNPN, CDR2 SVGIG (reference sequence). CDR3 in amino acids: CAWSGGRGYGYTF. The CDR3 DNA sequence: TGTGCCTGGAGTGGGGGGCGCGGCTATGGCTACACCTTC.

This chain links TRBV6-5 with TRBJ2-2, with D hard to call. The CDR3 is 15 amino acids. Trimming removed 5 bases at V and 5 bases at J, with 15 bases between. Germline CDR1 is MNHEY and CDR2 is SVGAGI. The CDR3 sequence: CASSPYSRSTGELFF. In DNA, the CDR3 is TGTGCCAGCAGTCCATATTCGAGGAGTACCGGGGAGCTGTTTTTT.

The chain uses TRBV30 and TRBJ2-2, with D possibly matching TRBD1 (5 bases). Trimming shortened V by 6 bases and J by 5 bases, and 10 bases separated the two germline ends. CDR3 length equals 12 residues. Germline CDR1 reads GTSNPN; CDR2 reads SVGIG (reference sequence). CDR3 protein: CACGQGTGELFF. The CDR3 DNA is TGTGCCTGTGGACAAGGGACCGGGGAGCTGTTTTTT.

The rearrangement uses TRBV6-5 and TRBJ2-2; TRBD2 might be the D (5 bases). V lost 6 bases, J lost 0 bases, and 8 bases lay in between. The CDR3 consists of 14 residues. Germline V lookup: CDR1 MNHEY, CDR2 SVGAGI. DNA of the CDR3: TGTGCCAGCAGCGGACTGGCGAACACCGGGGAGCTGTTTTTT. Its translation: CASSGLANTGELFF.

The chain combines TRBV4-1 with TRBJ2-1, with a weak D call TRBD1 (6 bases). This CDR3 comprises 15 residues. The V end lost 0 bases, the J end lost 7 bases, and 13 bases lay between the germline ends. Germline CDR1 MGHRA, CDR2 YSYEKL. CDR3 in amino acids: CASSQEGQGWNEQFF. The CDR3 bases are TGCGCCAGCAGCCAAGAGGGACAAGGGTGGAATGAGCAGTTCTTC.

The genes are TRBV7-2 and TRBJ2-3; tentative D call: TRBD1 (5 bases). The CDR3 is 15 amino acids. V was clipped by 4 bases and J by 2 bases, with 13 bases between them. Germline assignment: CDR1 SGHTA and CDR2 FQGNSA. The CDR3: CASSSPQVATDTQYF. The CDR3, as DNA: TGTGCCAGCAGCTCACCACAGGTGGCCACAGATACGCAGTATTTT.

J is TRBJ2-5 and V is TRBV27; D might be TRBD2 (5 bases). From germline, CDR1 is MNHEY and CDR2 SMNVEV (reference sequence). V shed 6 bases and J shed 4 bases, with 21 bases lying between them. The CDR3 runs to 16 residues. As DNA, the CDR3 is TGTGCCAGCAGGGAATCGGGGTACTCCCCCGGAGAGACCCAGTACTTC. Protein product: CASRESGYSPGETQYF.

This chain joins TRBV19 and TRBJ2-2; D is unresolved. This CDR3 is built from 13 residues. V lost 5 bases and J lost 4, with 8 bases in between. Germline V CDR1 and CDR2: LNHDA, SQIVND (reference sequence). CDR3 nucleotides: TGTGCCAGTAGTTTCCAGATCACCGGGGAGCTGTTTTTT. Its protein is CASSFQITGELFF.

The V and J genes are TRBV11-1 and TRBJ1-4, with D uncertain. Germline V gives CDR1 SGHAT, CDR2 FQDESV (reference sequence). This CDR3 spans 15 amino acids. V was trimmed by 1 base and J by 8 bases, leaving 14 bases between them. The CDR3 DNA sequence: TGTGCCAGCAGCTTAGTTGGTAAAGGAGGCGAAAAACTGTTTTTT. It encodes CASSLVGKGGEKLFF.

The gene calls are TRBV6-1 and TRBJ2-7; D is uncertain. Germline CDR1 MNHNS, CDR2 SASEGT. V shed 7 bases and J shed 0 bases, with 13 bases lying between them. This CDR3 has 14 amino acids. In DNA, the CDR3 is TGTGCCAGCAAGGCCCGACCCCTCTCCTACGAGCAGTACTTC. Protein sequence: CASKARPLSYEQYF.

This clone occurred once. V gene TRBV7-2 combines with J gene TRBJ1-3, with D uncertain. V lost 4 bases to trimming and J lost 0 bases, with 10 bases between them. Germline V CDR1 and CDR2: SGHTA, FQGNSA. This CDR3 contains 15 residues. The CDR3 coding sequence is TGTGCCAGCAGCTCCTTAGGACTCTCTGGAAACACCATATATTTT. Its protein product is CASSSLGLSGNTIYF.

The rearrangement joins TRBV5-1 to TRBJ1-1, with unresolved D. Trimming took off 0 bases at V and 0 bases at J, with 6 bases between the two ends. Germline CDR1 and CDR2: SGHRS and YFSETQ. The CDR3 extends over 14 amino acids. Here the CDR3 DNA reads TGCGCCAGCAGCTTGGGCGAGATGAACACTGAAGCTTTCTTT. It yields the protein CASSLGEMNTEAFF.

This sequence joins TRBV7-8 and TRBJ2-1; D is perhaps TRBD2 (5 bases). Trimming left V 5 bases short and J 11 bases short, with 22 bases between. Germline CDR1 and CDR2: SGHVS and FQNEAQ. This CDR3 has 15 residues. This CDR3 reads CASSPPSGNLEKQFF. The CDR3 bases are TGTGCCAGCAGCCCCCCCTCCGGGAACCTGGAAAAGCAGTTCTTC.

The chain combines TRBV19 with TRBJ1-1; the D gene is possibly TRBD1 (5 bases). Germline values: CDR1 LNHDA, CDR2 SQIVND (reference sequence). V gave up 2 bases and J gave up 0 bases, with 13 bases separating them. This CDR3 has 16 residues. The CDR3 DNA reads as TGTGCCAGTAGTATAAGGGGTCCGGAGGTGAACACTGAAGCTTTCTTT. Encoded protein: CASSIRGPEVNTEAFF.

This chain uses TRBV7-3 with TRBJ2-1; tentative D call: TRBD2 (6 bases). This CDR3 contains 15 residues. With 4 bases removed from V and 1 base from J, the gap between germline ends came to 11 bases. Per the germline V gene, CDR1 is SGHTA and CDR2 is FQGTGA. In DNA, the CDR3 is TGTGCCAGCAGCTACAACGGAGGGTCCTACAATGAGCAGTTCTTC. This translates into CASSYNGGSYNEQFF.

This chain connects TRBV9 to TRBJ2-7; 7 nucleotides match TRBD1. Germline lookup yields CDR1 SGDLS and CDR2 YYNGEE. The CDR3 extends over 14 amino acids. Trimming took 4 bases from V and 0 from J; bases not matched to a gene: 4. CDR3 DNA sequence: TGTGCCAGCAGCCGCCGGGACAGCTCCTACGAGCAGTACTTC. This encodes CASSRRDSSYEQYF.

This clone was detected once. The J gene is TRBJ2-3, the V gene TRBV10-3; perhaps TRBD1 as D (5 bases). Trimming pared 3 bases from V and 2 bases from J, leaving 9 bases between. The CDR3 is made up of 14 amino acids. Germline V gene lookup returns CDR1 ENHRY and CDR2 SYGVKD. The DNA for the CDR3 is TGTGCCATCAGTGATGGGGCCGACACAGATACGCAGTATTTT. Protein sequence: CAISDGADTDTQYF.

The chain recombines TRBV11-2 with TRBJ1-1; 11 bases are shared with TRBD1. The V gene's germline CDR1 is SGHAT and CDR2 FQNNGV. The CDR3 covers 14 residues. V lost 1 base to trimming and J lost 10 bases; unmatched junction nucleotides: 5. As DNA, the CDR3 is TGTGCCAGCAGCTTAGGAACCGGGACAGGGGGAGCTTTCTTT. Protein: CASSLGTGTGGAFF.

This clone has just a few counts. The chain employs TRBV6-1 and TRBJ1-5; D gene ambiguous. The V end lost 5 bases, the J end lost 7 bases, and 3 bases lay between the germline ends. The CDR3 covers 10 residues. The germline gives CDR1 MNHNS, CDR2 SASEGT. DNA of the CDR3: TGTGCCAGCAGTCACCAGCCCCAGCATTTT. Its protein is CASSHQPQHF.

The chain has TRBV7-6 and TRBJ2-1; D uncertain. The CDR3 extends over 16 amino acids. Germline V gives CDR1 SGHVS, CDR2 FNYEAQ. V was trimmed by 4 bases and J by 0 bases, leaving 13 bases between them. DNA for the CDR3: TGTGCCAGCAGCTCTGAGTCCCATAGCTCCTACAATGAGCAGTTCTTC. This codes for CASSSESHSSYNEQFF.

J is TRBJ2-7 and V is TRBV6-1, with 12 positions matching TRBD2. The CDR3 runs 15 residues. V trimming: 6 bases; J trimming: 0 bases; junction bases outside the gene matches: 3. The V gene's germline CDR1 is MNHNS and CDR2 SASEGT. CDR3 amino acids: CASRLAGGSSYEQYF. CDR3 in DNA: TGTGCCAGCAGACTAGCGGGGGGCAGCTCCTACGAGCAGTACTTC.

This chain links TRBV9 with TRBJ2-3, with D unresolved. CDR1 and CDR2 (germline): SGDLS, YYNGEE. V was pared by 0 bases and J by 6 bases, with 14 bases between. This CDR3 contains 15 residues. The CDR3 is CASSVGEPPGDTQYF. For the CDR3, the DNA is TGTGCCAGCAGCGTAGGCGAACCCCCCGGGGATACGCAGTATTTT. The whole variable domain, remainder taken from reference TRBV9 and TRBJ2-3, is DSGVTQTPKHLITATGQRVTLRCSPRSGDLSVYWYQQSLDQGLQFLIQYYNGEERAKGNILERFSAQQFPDLHSELNLSSLELGDSALYFCASSVGEPPGDTQYFGPGTRLTVL.

This chain connects TRBV27 to TRBJ1-2; D is possibly TRBD1 (6 bases). CDR1 MNHEY and CDR2 SMNVEV come from the germline V gene (reference sequence). Trimming took off 2 bases at V and 3 bases at J, with 10 bases between the two ends. The CDR3 sequence is 14 residues long. CDR3 nucleotides: TGTGCCAGCAGTTTAACTGGGGGCTACTATGGCTACACCTTC. It encodes CASSLTGGYYGYTF.